Listed below are T cell receptor beta chains from one sample, sequenced in a study of T-cell memory formation after mild COVID-19. TCRdb analysed the 5' RACE reads with MiXCR anew, one entry per CDR3 protein. The sample consists of more than 100,000 distinct CDR3 sequences, 17% of them appearing once. The sequencing input was PBMCs or a T cell subset sorted from them (not recorded which). These receptors were taken from a man younger than 30 who had mild COVID-19 (a few samples of this study predate the infection). Cell type and time point are not known. CDR3s include the opening cysteine and the closing phenylalanine or tryptophan. A D gene is named only where the DNA matches it firmly. The size entry is marked missing in some rows and otherwise reads once, few, many or a size class.

TRBV5-5	TRBJ1-4	NA	few	13	CASSLDDNEKLFF	TGTGCCAGCAGCTTGGACGATAATGAAAAACTGTTTTTT
TRBV24-1	TRBJ2-3	NA	NA	16	CATSDLSLGSTDTQYF	TGTGCCACCAGTGATTTGTCGTTGGGCAGCACAGATACGCAGTATTTT
TRBV6-5	TRBJ2-2	TRBD1	NA	15	CASSYSGTGPGELFF	TGTGCCAGCAGTTACTCCGGGACAGGGCCCGGGGAGCTGTTTTTT
TRBV4-1	TRBJ1-6	NA	NA	16	CASSPIGREANSPLHF	TGCGCCAGCAGCCCCATTGGGAGGGAGGCTAATTCACCCCTCCACTTT
TRBV4-3	TRBJ1-1	TRBD1	few	15	CASSQYRGWGTEAFF	TGCGCCAGCAGCCAGTACAGGGGTTGGGGGACTGAAGCTTTCTTT
TRBV5-4	TRBJ2-7	TRBD1	many	15	CASSLDRGVAYEQYF	TGTGCCAGCAGTCTAGACAGGGGAGTCGCCTACGAGCAGTACTTC
TRBV29-1	TRBJ2-7	NA	few	13	CSVVKDRSYEQYF	TGCAGCGTTGTAAAGGACAGATCCTACGAGCAGTACTTC
TRBV28	TRBJ1-5	TRBD1	NA	15	CASSTSGTGNQPQHF	TGTGCCAGCAGTACCTCCGGGACAGGGAATCAGCCCCAGCATTTT
TRBV20-1	TRBJ2-5	NA	NA	14	CSASPRGREETQYF	TGCAGTGCTTCCCCTAGGGGGAGGGAAGAGACCCAGTACTTC
TRBV5-1	TRBJ1-1	TRBD1	NA	13	CASSTTGVTEAFF	TGCGCCAGCAGCACTACAGGGGTCACTGAAGCTTTCTTT
TRBV25-1	TRBJ2-7	NA	few	13	CASSESGAREQYF	TGTGCCAGCAGTGAATCAGGGGCCAGGGAGCAGTACTTC
TRBV30	TRBJ2-5	TRBD2	few	16	CACPQRSGGLEETQYF	TGTGCCTGCCCTCAGCGTAGCGGGGGCCTGGAAGAGACCCAGTACTTC
TRBV5-1	TRBJ1-2	NA	few	13	CASSLGQNYGYTF	TGCGCCAGCAGCTTGGGACAGAACTATGGCTACACCTTC
TRBV6-2/TRBV6-3	TRBJ2-6	TRBD1	NA	15	CASSPDRVRANVLTF	TGTGCCAGCAGCCCCGACAGGGTTAGGGCCAACGTCCTGACTTTC
TRBV5-1	TRBJ2-7	NA	few	14	CASRDLGGRYEQYF	TGCGCCAGCAGGGATCTCGGGGGAAGGTACGAGCAGTACTTC
TRBV11-2	TRBJ2-7	TRBD1	few	14	CASRQTGGTYEQYF	TGTGCCAGCAGGCAAACAGGGGGCACCTACGAGCAGTACTTC
TRBV20-1	TRBJ2-1	NA	NA	13	CSARRPSIDEQFF	TGCAGTGCTCGACGTCCTAGCATTGATGAGCAGTTCTTC
TRBV7-2	TRBJ1-1	NA	NA	13	CASSPRLRTEAFF	TGTGCCAGCAGCCCCCGTCTGAGGACTGAAGCTTTCTTT
TRBV3-1	TRBJ2-5	TRBD2	NA	18	CASSQGASGGVGQETQYF	TGTGCCAGCAGCCAAGGGGCTAGCGGGGGGGTTGGACAAGAGACCCAGTACTTC
TRBV6-5	TRBJ2-4	TRBD2	many	15	CASRLTPRSGGPQYF	TGTGCCAGCAGATTAACCCCGAGGAGCGGGGGACCTCAGTACTTC
TRBV5-1	TRBJ1-2	NA	few	13	CASSVGQLYGYTF	TGCGCCAGCAGCGTAGGACAGCTTTATGGCTACACCTTC
TRBV7-2	TRBJ2-3	NA	many	15	CASSPALVYADTQYF	TGTGCCAGCAGCCCAGCTCTCGTGTATGCAGATACGCAGTATTTT
TRBV21-1	TRBJ2-2	NA	few	18	CASSKLQLAGADTGELFF	TGTGCCAGCAGCAAACTTCAACTAGCGGGGGCCGACACCGGGGAGCTGTTTTTT
TRBV19	TRBJ1-5	NA	NA	15	CASTGQSYSNQPQHF	TGTGCCAGTACTGGACAGTCATATAGCAATCAGCCCCAGCATTTT
TRBV5-1	TRBJ1-2	TRBD1	NA	14	CASSLFDRAWGYTF	TGCGCCAGCAGCTTGTTCGACAGGGCGTGGGGCTACACCTTC
TRBV11-2	TRBJ2-2	NA	NA	21	CASSFLGGLLRGAPNTGELFF	TGTGCCAGCAGCTTTCTAGGGGGGTTATTACGGGGGGCCCCGAACACCGGGGAGCTGTTTTTT
TRBV4-3	TRBJ2-3	TRBD2	NA	17	CASSQESGLAATDTQYF	TGCGCCAGCAGCCAAGAGTCGGGACTAGCGGCCACAGATACGCAGTATTTT
TRBV15	TRBJ1-4	NA	many	15	CATSRDRAWDEKLFF	TGTGCCACCAGCAGAGACAGGGCCTGGGATGAAAAACTGTTTTTT
TRBV6-1	TRBJ2-7	TRBD1	NA	16	CASRSMTGTVSYEQYF	TGTGCCAGCAGGAGTATGACCGGGACAGTGTCCTACGAGCAGTACTTC
TRBV11-2	TRBJ2-2	NA	NA	12	CASSFETRELFF	TGTGCCAGCAGCTTTGAAACCCGGGAGCTGTTTTTT
TRBV5-1	TRBJ1-1	NA	NA	15	CASSVPQGEGTEAFF	TGCGCCAGCAGCGTACCACAGGGAGAGGGCACTGAAGCTTTCTTT
TRBV20-1	TRBJ1-3	NA	NA	15	CSATDIEFTGNTIYF	TGCAGTGCTACGGACATCGAATTTACTGGAAACACCATATATTTT
TRBV5-1	TRBJ2-1	TRBD2	NA	14	CASSSGTSSDEQFF	TGCGCCAGCAGCTCCGGGACTAGCAGCGATGAGCAGTTCTTC
TRBV4-3	TRBJ1-6	NA	NA	16	CASSQDWDTRNSPLHF	TGCGCCAGCAGCCAAGATTGGGACACTCGCAATTCACCCCTCCACTTT
TRBV3-1	TRBJ2-5	NA	few	13	CASSQDRGQTQYF	TGTGCCAGCAGCCAAGACAGGGGACAGACCCAGTACTTC
TRBV20-1	TRBJ2-3	NA	few	13	CSARFQGSDTQYF	TGCAGTGCTAGATTTCAGGGGTCAGATACGCAGTATTTT
TRBV5-1	TRBJ1-2	NA	NA	15	CASSTTRGANYGYTF	TGCGCCAGCAGTACAACCAGGGGTGCTAACTATGGCTACACCTTC
TRBV6-1	TRBJ2-1	TRBD2	few	14	CASSLASGFGEQFF	TGTGCCAGCAGTCTGGCTAGCGGGTTCGGTGAGCAGTTCTTC
TRBV10-3	TRBJ1-2	NA	NA	12	CAISESSLGYTF	TGTGCCATCAGTGAGTCATCCCTGGGCTACACCTTC
TRBV7-9	TRBJ1-1	NA	NA	14	CASSFVGGPSRSFF	TGTGCCAGCAGCTTCGTGGGAGGGCCGAGTAGATCGTTCTTT
TRBV20-1	TRBJ1-3	NA	few	17	CSARGGRLGELGNTIYF	TGCAGTGCTAGGGGGGGCCGCTTGGGGGAACTTGGAAACACCATATATTTT
TRBV27	TRBJ1-2	TRBD1	NA	17	CASSLQGAGRVLDGYTF	TGTGCCAGCAGTTTACAGGGGGCGGGTCGGGTGTTAGATGGCTACACCTTC
TRBV7-9	TRBJ2-3	NA	few	14	CASSHGERADTQYF	TGTGCCAGCAGCCACGGAGAGAGGGCAGATACGCAGTATTTT
TRBV4-3	TRBJ2-3	NA	few	14	CASSRLTDTDTQYF	TGCGCCAGCAGCCGCCTGACAGACACAGATACGCAGTATTTT
TRBV7-6	TRBJ2-1	TRBD1	few	14	CASSRQGGYNEQFF	TGTGCCAGCAGCCGACAGGGCGGGTACAATGAGCAGTTCTTC
TRBV27	TRBJ2-3	TRBD2	NA	16	CASWPRRRGVTDTQYF	TGTGCCAGCTGGCCCCGGAGGCGGGGGGTTACAGATACGCAGTATTTT
TRBV5-1	TRBJ2-1	TRBD1	NA	17	CASTLARGQGRMGEQFF	TGCGCCAGCACTCTAGCCCGTGGACAGGGTCGTATGGGTGAGCAGTTCTTC
TRBV9	TRBJ2-1	NA	NA	18	CASSLGPSKAVSYNEQFF	TGTGCCAGCAGCCTAGGGCCTAGCAAAGCTGTATCCTACAATGAGCAGTTCTTC
TRBV12-3/TRBV12-4	TRBJ1-1	NA	NA	14	CASSLPPQEIFAFF	TGTGCCAGCAGTTTACCCCCCCAGGAGATATTTGCTTTCTTT
TRBV4-2	TRBJ2-2	TRBD1	NA	16	CASSQDYRGNTGELFF	TGTGCCAGCAGCCAAGATTACAGGGGAAACACCGGGGAGCTGTTTTTT